This T cell receptor beta chain was profiled in a study of cytomegalovirus exposure and HLA in healthy donors (dated by TCRdb to the late 2010s). For the study in its entirety: An earlier analysis of about 560 of the donors reported about 280 Gb of sequence data and approximately 120 million unique TCR beta sequences obtained from approximately 180 million T cells. About 280 gigabases of sequencing data and approximately 84 million unique TCR sequences were included in an early release covering under 650 HLA-typed donors. Of the 300 to 400 genotyped donors, approximately 83% fell in the genetic ancestry cluster associated with self-reported Caucasian donors. The study aimed to test whether signatures of past pathogen exposure could be identified by cataloging public T cell receptors. Using immunosequencing, the study profiled T cell repertoires from 500 to 800 subjects and related those repertoires to cytomegalovirus serostatus. A separate validation cohort of 100 to 150 different subjects was used in addition to the approximately 610-subject first cohort. To predict cytomegalovirus infection status, the study brought together high-throughput TCR immunosequencing, statistical association of individual TCRs with disease status, and machine learning. A later analysis re-analyzed previously published TCR beta repertoires from approximately 670 donors and added high-resolution HLA genotyping to study TCR occurrence patterns. The later analysis used no new phenotypic data to find candidate immune exposures, relying instead on TCR beta sequences and their occurrence across donors. An earlier analysis of roughly 600 of the donors used high-throughput TCR beta sequencing to judge whether each TCR beta V gene segment behaved as functional or pseudogenic. Alongside the repertoire data, information on donor age, sex, ethnicity and CMV serostatus was compiled. A later genetic analysis used genome-wide SNP genotypes for about 55% of the 666 donors, treating that subset as a discovery cohort. Every discovery cohort repertoire had been produced on one sequencing platform. Both class I and class II loci were covered by HLA typing, at four-digit resolution. Typing coverage varied by locus: 629-630 donors for A, B, C, DRB1 and DQB1; approximately 500 for DQA1; about 590 for DPA1; 450 to 480 for DPB1. A handful of DR-DQ haplotypes were handled as single units for association and clustering because linkage in the cohort was strong. Across approximately 400 genotyped donors of the cohort, an average of about 200,000 unique TCR beta nucleotide sequences per donor were sequenced, and approximately 17% of those sequences were non-productive.

The paper as a whole reports these results and caveats: V-gene and J-gene trimming of TCR beta chains was associated with a missense DCLRE1C variant in a later genetic analysis, and the association was replicated in an independent cohort. It was suggested by the authors that the approach could potentially be generalized to other disease states and immunological phenotypes. A later analysis associated approximately 17,000 TCR beta sequences with specific HLA alleles at a false discovery rate of 0.05. In a later analysis, HLA-associated TCR beta chains were found to be more clonally expanded and to have lower generation probabilities than equally common non-associated chains. CMV serostatus was the only immune exposure information available for the cohort. HLA typing was unavailable for some donors at each locus, so association tests used only the typed subset. When HLA alleles, especially DR and DQ, strongly co-occurred, attributing TCR associations to individual alleles was difficult. This cohort had only TCR beta chains sequenced, and the lack of alpha or paired-chain data limited which features could be detected. Correlated functional status among segregating V segments might be attributable to linkage disequilibrium, but an unknown experimental factor could not be ruled out. Most TCR sequences were seen in very few donors, while some public TCRs were found in many individuals. In the study, around 160 TCR beta chains were listed as associated with cytomegalovirus. Broadly in line with IMGT annotations, most TCR beta V segments showed up in productive rearrangements about 90% or about 30% of the time in an earlier analysis of some 590 of the donors. A later analysis reported that several top co-occurrence clusters appeared linked to parvovirus B19, influenza, CMV and Epstein-Barr virus. A few of the identified cytomegalovirus-associated TCR beta chains were confirmed in vitro to be specific for cytomegalovirus antigens. About 17 rarely observed V segments, including chromosome 9 orphons, were excluded from the earlier analysis of just under 600 of the donors because counts were too low. According to a later genetic analysis, donors in an Asian-associated ancestry cluster had fewer N-insertions in productive TCRs than the roughly 660-donor mean. In a later analysis, most CMV-associated TCR beta chains were found to appear HLA-restricted, with HLA associations seemingly driven largely by CMV exposure. Roughly uniform sequencing depth across donors was assumed in presence/absence analyses, although this assumption may not hold. The classifier was reported to diagnose cytomegalovirus status with high specificity and sensitivity in both the original and validation cohorts. A further reported finding was that TCR beta sequences accurately predicted the HLA-A and HLA-B alleles for most subjects in the first cohort. A later analysis found that TCR association rates varied across HLA loci, with DRB1 alleles showing the most associated TCRs and HLA-C alleles the fewest. Some IMGT-functional V segments, including TRBV6-2 and TRBV6-3, could not be told apart with the 87-base-pair reads, so those segments were excluded. A group of highly shared sequence variants was considered likely to be a technical artifact of the sequencing pipeline.

To note about this clone: Its cognate antigen has yet to be identified. No base quality values were provided; no much bigger clone lies one nucleotide off.

The cohort consisted of more than 650 healthy bone marrow donors. Cohort members were all nominally healthy when sampled, although unrecorded immune exposures were likely present. The donor tested CMV seropositive, placing the donor among the 250 to 300 seropositive members of the cohort. A peripheral blood sample was provided by each donor, and peripheral blood mononuclear cells were used for TCR beta sequencing. The Qiagen DNeasy Blood Extraction Kit was used to extract genomic DNA from the blood cell samples. There are 17 amino acids in the CDR3, from cysteine to phenylalanine inclusive. Only the CDR3 DNA stays, 51 bases, in frame from base 1. Via the germline V gene (reference sequence), CDR1 is SEHNR and CDR2 FQNEAQ. Trimmed from V: 5 bases; trimmed from J: 1 base; junction bases lacking a gene match: 11. Library creation used the immunoSEQ multiplex PCR assay. For the multiplex PCR, a mixture combining 60 forward primers for TCR Vbeta segments and 13 reverse primers for TCR Jbeta segments was used. The CDR3 region of rearranged TCR beta genes was amplified from genomic DNA with a multiplex PCR assay. The amplified TCR beta libraries were sequenced on the Illumina HiSeq System as 87-base-pair reads. The study's own analysis went as follows. Across the roughly 640 repertoires, a later analysis counted 60 million to 90 million unique TCR beta chains, roughly 11 million of which were shared by at least two donors. To remove PCR and sequencing errors, raw reads were error-corrected and collapsed into unique sequences using a nearest-neighbor algorithm that merged closely related sequences. To assign V, D and J gene segments, CDR3 sequences were aligned to IMGT reference sequences. For a sequence to be retained, a match of at least six nucleotides was required to both a V gene segment and a J gene segment. Rearrangements were called productive when the CDR3 lacked stop codons and stayed in frame with V and J; all others were non-productive. CDR3 was defined according to IMGT convention as the region running from the second conserved V-encoded cysteine to the conserved J-encoded phenylalanine. In an earlier analysis of 550 to 650 of the donors, sequences lacking an unambiguous match to a single V gene segment were excluded. An earlier analysis of about 600 of the donors called V segments functional above 56.7% productive rearrangements and segregating when the between-donor standard deviation exceeded 5%. A statistical classification framework was developed to diagnose cytomegalovirus status using the catalog of TCR beta chain sequences. In a later analysis, TCR nucleotide sequences were compared against IMGT/GENE-DB human TR gene sequences so that V and J genes could be assigned. In a later analysis, CDR3 sequences and most-parsimonious VDJ recombination scenarios were assigned using the TCRdist pipeline. A later analysis defined each TCR beta chain by its CDR3 amino acid sequence plus V-gene family, and excluded reads lacking a unique V-gene family. In a later analysis, 500 to 700 highly shared, low-generation-probability nucleotide sequences were removed to address suspected cross-contamination and a sequencing artifact. For each public chain, a later analysis derived a clonal expansion index from normalized ranks of inferred template counts within each repertoire. A later analysis computed generation probabilities with a VDJ recombination model fitted to out-of-frame rearrangements, and checked the results against IGoR. In a later analysis, hypergeometric tests were used to score TCR-TCR, TCR-HLA and TCR-CMV co-occurrence, with a repertoire-size bias correction applied to TCR pairs. In a later analysis, false discovery rates were estimated by permuting HLA or CMV assignments 20 times. In a later analysis, co-occurring TCRs were grouped with DBSCAN, and TCRdist sequence similarity was added when clustering was performed within HLA-allele-positive subsets. Repertoires with fewer than 30,000 or more than 120,000 public chains were left out of co-occurrence clustering, as were about 5 repertoires with anomalous nucleotide sharing. The table comes from immuneACCESS by way of TCRdb, which keeps in-frame sequences with V and J called. Part of the clones is missing from these tables; in studies checked, under half for an unresolved V gene and the rest for unknown reasons. The V and J calls and clone size come from that table; D and trimming were worked out from the DNA. The sample table contains about 120,000 clones; only one count was recorded for about 74% of them. The ten biggest clones cover around 4.9% of the sample.

Material for sequencing was PBMCs. Recombination linked TRBV7-9 to TRBJ2-1, and 7 junctional nucleotides match TRBD2. This TCR came from a man between 25 and 39 years old in good health and CMV-seropositive. The nucleotide sequence is TGTGCCAGCAGCGCCCCGTCCGCGGGGGATTCCTACAATGAGCAGTTCTTC. Translated, it gives CASSAPSAGDSYNEQFF.